One sample yielded the 8 T cell receptor beta chains listed below, sequenced in a study of blood T cell repertoires in COVID-19. Assay used: immunoSEQ multiplex PCR; TCRdb lists only in-frame clones, some missing. The data show a few hundred thousand clones, around 90% seen once. Material: peripheral blood. The receptors originated from a young man who had recovered from COVID-19.

The V gene is TRBV7-6, the J gene TRBJ2-1, with D perhaps matching TRBD2 (6 bases). Germline CDR1 reads SGHVS; CDR2 reads FNYEAQ. Trimming removed 5 bases from V and 8 bases from J, with 19 bases in between. The CDR3 has 15 amino acids. CDR3 amino acids: CASSQPVTGGDEQFF. The CDR3 nucleotides read TGTGCCAGCAGCCAGCCAGTGACTGGAGGGGATGAGCAGTTCTTC.

The rearrangement joins TRBV19 to TRBJ1-6; possibly TRBD1 for D (6 bases). V was pared by 8 bases and J by 4 bases, with 12 bases between. Germline CDR1 and CDR2: LNHDA and SQIVND (reference sequence). The CDR3 runs to 14 residues. The CDR3 loop is CASRTAGYNSPLHF. CDR3 nucleotide sequence: TGTGCCAGTCGGACAGCAGGGTATAATTCACCCCTCCACTTT. Full variable domain (remainder filled in from reference TRBV19 and TRBJ1-6): DGGITQSPKYLFRKEGQNVTLSCEQNLNHDAMYWYRQDPGQGLRLIYYSQIVNDFQKGDIAEGYSVSREKKESFPLTVTSAQKNPTAFYLCASRTAGYNSPLHFGNGTRLTVT.

The chain carries TRBV29-1 and TRBJ2-1; 8 nucleotides agree with TRBD2. Trimming cost V 7 bases and J 7 bases; bases outside gene matches: 12. This CDR3 is built from 14 residues. Germline V gene data show CDR1 as SQVTM and CDR2 as ANQGSEA. The CDR3 nucleotides are TGCAGCGCTGGCCTCGGGACTAGGTGGAATGAGCAGTTCTTC. Amino acids: CSAGLGTRWNEQFF.

J is TRBJ2-6 and V is TRBV25-1, with D hard to call. The V gene lost 2 bases and the J gene lost 2 bases, with 4 bases spanning the gap. The CDR3 sequence is 14 residues long. From germline, CDR1 is MGHDK and CDR2 SYGVNS. The CDR3 bases are TGTGCCAGCAGTGAACAGGCTGGGGCCAACGTCCTGACTTTC. Protein: CASSEQAGANVLTF.

The chain uses TRBV30 and TRBJ1-1; perhaps TRBD1 as D (6 bases). The V end lost 0 bases, the J end lost 4 bases, and 9 bases lay between the germline ends. Per the germline V gene, CDR1 is GTSNPN and CDR2 is SVGIG (reference sequence). The length of the CDR3 is 13 residues. CDR3 amino acids: CAWSVDRSTEAFF. CDR3 sequence (DNA): TGTGCCTGGAGTGTAGACAGGAGCACTGAAGCTTTCTTT.

The rearrangement uses TRBV3-1 (or the pseudogene TRBV3-2) and TRBJ2-1; TRBD1 agrees at 7 bases. V shed 1 base, J shed 2 bases, and the junction held 5 bases outside the gene matches. This CDR3 has 16 residues. The germline V gene has CDR1 LGHDT and CDR2 YNNKEL (reference sequence). CDR3 protein: CASSQVGQLPYNEQFF. The CDR3, as DNA: TGTGCCAGCAGCCAAGTGGGACAGCTCCCCTACAATGAGCAGTTCTTC.

The V and J genes are TRBV23-1 and TRBJ1-1; possible D gene TRBD1, 6 bases. TRBV23-1 is an ORF for which the function is uncertain. The CDR3 spans 18 residues. The V and J ends lost 3 bases and 8 bases respectively, with 28 bases between them. CDR3 protein: CASSQSTGSIVIGDEAFF. In nucleotides, the CDR3 is TGCGCCAGCAGTCAGTCTACAGGGTCGATCGTAATCGGCGACGAAGCTTTCTTT.

This chain uses TRBV19 with TRBJ2-5, with 8 nucleotides matching TRBD2. With 0 bases clipped from V and 1 base from J, the junction kept 1 base outside the gene matches. The CDR3 runs to 15 residues. The V gene's germline CDR1 is LNHDA and CDR2 SQIVND (reference sequence). This CDR3 reads CASSIEGTSQETQYF. The CDR3 DNA reads as TGTGCCAGTAGTATAGAGGGGACTAGCCAAGAGACCCAGTACTTC.